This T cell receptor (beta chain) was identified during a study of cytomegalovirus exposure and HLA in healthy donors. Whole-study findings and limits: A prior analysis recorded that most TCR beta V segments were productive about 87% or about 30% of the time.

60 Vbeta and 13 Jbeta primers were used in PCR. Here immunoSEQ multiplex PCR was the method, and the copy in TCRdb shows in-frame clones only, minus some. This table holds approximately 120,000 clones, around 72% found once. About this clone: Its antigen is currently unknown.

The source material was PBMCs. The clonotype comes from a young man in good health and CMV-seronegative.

CDR3 sequence (DNA): TGTGCCAGCAGCTTAGAGGGGTGGCGGGGCCACCAGTACTTC. Translating it yields CASSLEGWRGHQYF. This chain links TRBV7-9 with TRBJ2-5; D might be TRBD2 (6 bases). V lost 1 base and J 10 bases, leaving 16 bases between the germline ends. Germline V lookup: CDR1 SEHNR, CDR2 FQNEAQ (reference sequence). The CDR3 is 14 residues long. Combining the CDR3 with reference TRBV7-9 and TRBJ2-5 gives the whole variable domain DTGVSQNPRHKITKRGQNVTFRCDPISEHNRLYWYRQTLGQGPEFLTYFQNEAQLEKSRLLSDRFSAERPKGSFSTLEIQRTEQGDSAMYLCASSLEGWRGHQYFGPGTRLLVL.